The 30 T cell receptor beta chains below come from one sample, sequenced in a study of identical twins. TCRdb re-called the 5' RACE reads through MiXCR, storing one row per CDR3 protein. This repertoire shows roughly 1,500,000 distinct CDR3 sequences, 32% found once; its top ten account for over 0.25%. Sequences were obtained from cord blood. These receptors originate from a newborn girl in good health.

J is TRBJ2-2 and V is TRBV5-1; D gene ambiguous. Trimming took off 0 bases at V and 5 bases at J, with 11 bases between the two ends. CDR3 length equals 15 residues. Germline lookup yields CDR1 SGHRS and CDR2 YFSETQ. CDR3 DNA sequence: TGCGCCAGCAGCTTGGTTTTCATTGGGACCGGGGAGCTGTTTTTT. This sequence encodes CASSLVFIGTGELFF.

The rearrangement joins TRBV6-1 to TRBJ2-7; possible D gene TRBD1, 6 bases. The CDR3 spans 15 residues. Per the germline V gene, CDR1 is MNHNS and CDR2 is SASEGT. V lost 1 base, J lost 0 bases, and 10 bases lay in between. Written as DNA, the CDR3 is TGTGCCAGCAGTGAAGGACGGACAGCCTCCTACGAGCAGTACTTC. Protein sequence: CASSEGRTASYEQYF.

The chain is built from TRBV5-6 and TRBJ1-4; D call uncertain. The CDR3 consists of 15 residues. V gave up 5 bases and J gave up 7 bases, with 18 bases separating them. The V gene's germline CDR1 is SGHDT and CDR2 YYEEEE. The CDR3 sequence: CASSSYRAEGEKLFF. Written as DNA, the CDR3 is TGTGCCAGCAGTTCTTATAGGGCAGAGGGTGAAAAACTGTTTTTT.

Here the CDR3 reads CASSTQGAPLSGYTF. CDR3 nucleotide sequence: TGTGCCAGCAGTACCCAGGGGGCACCATTAAGTGGCTACACCTTC. The rearrangement uses TRBV25-1 and TRBJ1-2, with 8 bases lining up with TRBD1. V trimming: 5 bases; J trimming: 7 bases; junction bases outside the gene matches: 12. CDR3 size: 15 residues. CDR1 and CDR2 from the germline V gene are MGHDK and SYGVNS.

On this clonotype: Being one base from a much bigger clone, this may be a read error. The chain joins TRBV2 to TRBJ2-1; no definite D call. V gave up 7 bases and J gave up 10 bases, with 14 bases separating them. The CDR3 runs to 12 residues. Germline CDR1 reads SNHLY; CDR2 reads FYNNEI. The CDR3 loop reads CASKGSSYEQFF. DNA of the CDR3: TGTGCCAGCAAGGGCTCCTCCTACGAGCAGTTCTTC.

The chain couples TRBV18 to TRBJ2-7; 9 bases are a match to TRBD2. V shed 3 bases and J 3 bases; nucleotides not matched to a gene: 6. The V gene's germline CDR1 is KGHSH and CDR2 LQKENI. CDR3 length: 15 amino acids. The DNA of the CDR3 is TGTGCCAGCTCACCCGTAGCGGGAGAGTACTACGAGCAGTACTTC. Encoded protein: CASSPVAGEYYEQYF.

The V and J genes are TRBV12-3 or TRBV12-4 and TRBJ2-3; no reliable D call. CDR3 length: 14 residues. Trimming shortened V by 2 bases and J by 4 bases, and 10 bases separated the two germline ends. Here the CDR3 DNA reads TGTGCCAGCAGTTTAACCGTGACCCCAGATACGCAGTATTTT. Translation gives CASSLTVTPDTQYF.

A word on this clonotype: One junction end does not reproduce the germline sequence, and a read error may be involved. The chain is built from TRBV4-1 and TRBJ2-7, with TRBD1 matching 8 bases. The CDR3 loop spans 15 amino acids. Germline CDR1 and CDR2: MGHRA and YSYEKL. This chain's CDR3 is CASNQNRGSPYEQYF. The CDR3 nucleotides read TGCGCCAGCAACCAAAACAGGGGGTCCCCCTACGAGCAGTACTTC.

This clonotype occurred a few times. The V call is TRBV20-1, the J call TRBJ1-2; 7 nucleotides align to TRBD1. Unmatched junction bases numbered 16, after V lost 7 bases and J lost 2 bases. CDR1 is DFQATT and CDR2 is SNEGSKA in the germline V gene (reference sequence). CDR3 size: 16 residues. This chain's CDR3 is CSVTRDSGTKNYGYTF. The CDR3 DNA reads TGCAGTGTTACCCGGGACAGCGGGACTAAGAACTATGGCTACACCTTC.

J is TRBJ2-3 and V is TRBV12-3 or TRBV12-4; 7 bases agree with TRBD2. V shed 6 bases and J 3 bases; nucleotides not matched to a gene: 15. The CDR3 length is 17 residues. DNA for the CDR3: TGTGCCAGCAGCGACCCGCCCTGGCGGGAGCCAACAGATACGCAGTATTTT. Protein: CASSDPPWREPTDTQYF.

The chain carries TRBV20-1 and TRBJ1-1; D uncertain. Trimming cost V 6 bases and J 6 bases, with 11 bases left between them. The CDR3 spans 11 residues. Per germline, CDR1 DFQATT and CDR2 SNEGSKA (reference sequence). CDR3 region: CSAVRASEAFF. CDR3 DNA: TGCAGTGCGGTACGTGCGTCTGAAGCTTTCTTT.

The sample holds a few counts of this clonotype. The chain joins TRBV7-9 to TRBJ2-3; 7 bases fit TRBD2. CDR3 length equals 15 residues. The J segment lost 1 base and the V segment lost 5 bases, leaving 6 bases of the junction unmatched. Germline assignment: CDR1 SEHNR and CDR2 FQNEAQ (reference sequence). CDR3 nucleotide sequence: TGTGCCAGCAGCCGCGACACTAGCGGCACAGATACGCAGTATTTT. Translating gives CASSRDTSGTDTQYF.

The chain is built from TRBV20-1 and TRBJ2-5; possibly TRBD1 for D (5 bases). The germline V gene has CDR1 DFQATT and CDR2 SNEGSKA (reference sequence). The length of the CDR3 is 12 residues. The V end lost 7 bases, the J end lost 1 base, and 10 bases lay between the germline ends. This CDR3 is CSERGPQETQYF. CDR3 coding DNA: TGCAGTGAAAGGGGCCCCCAAGAGACCCAGTACTTC.

This clonotype occurred a few times. This chain links TRBV20-1 with TRBJ2-2, with TRBD1 matching 7 bases. The germline V gene encodes CDR1 DFQATT and CDR2 SNEGSKA (reference sequence). This CDR3 has 13 residues. The V segment lost 5 bases and the J segment 5 bases; nucleotides outside the gene matches: 5. Here the CDR3 DNA reads TGCAGTGCTCCCGACAGGGTGACCGGGGAGCTGTTTTTT. Its protein is CSAPDRVTGELFF.

This chain's CDR3 is CASTDPIRDEQFF. The CDR3 region has the DNA TGTGCCAGCACCGACCCGATCCGTGATGAGCAGTTCTTC. The V gene is TRBV28, the J gene TRBJ2-1; no reliable D call. CDR1 is MDHEN, CDR2 SYDVKM, per germline. V lost 7 bases to trimming and J lost 8 bases, with 15 bases between them. The CDR3 is 13 residues long.

This clonotype turned up a few times. This chain connects TRBV12-5 to TRBJ2-1; the match to TRBD2 covers 11 bases. CDR3 length: 16 residues. After removal of 1 base from V and 5 bases from J, the junction contained 4 bases not matched to a gene. Germline CDR1 is LGHNT and CDR2 is FRNRAP. This CDR3 is CASGLGGLAEHNEQFF. The CDR3 DNA is TGTGCTAGTGGTTTGGGGGGACTAGCGGAACACAATGAGCAGTTCTTC.

The genes are TRBV2 and TRBJ2-7; D possibly corresponds to TRBD2 (6 bases). V was clipped by 6 bases and J by 4 bases, with 13 bases between them. Germline V CDR1 and CDR2: SNHLY, FYNNEI. CDR3 length: 13 residues. CDR3 loop: CASRTGDRYEQYF. In nucleotides, the CDR3 is TGTGCCAGCAGGACGGGGGACCGGTACGAGCAGTACTTC.

The rearrangement uses TRBV28 and TRBJ1-1, with D possibly matching TRBD1 (5 bases). CDR1 MDHEN and CDR2 SYDVKM come from the germline V gene. V lost 7 bases to trimming and J lost 4 bases, with 16 bases between them. The CDR3 consists of 14 residues. For the CDR3, the DNA is TGTGCCAGCACCCCGGGCGGGGCGACCACTGAAGCTTTCTTT. It translates to CASTPGGATTEAFF.

This clonotype was counted between two and nine times. V is TRBV20-1 and J is TRBJ1-1, with D possibly being TRBD1 (5 bases). V was cut by 3 bases and J by 10 bases, with 9 bases left in between. CDR1 is DFQATT, CDR2 SNEGSKA, per germline (reference sequence). The CDR3 covers 10 residues. CDR3 DNA sequence: TGCAGTGCTAGGTCCGGGGCAGCTTTCTTT. Translation gives CSARSGAAFF.

The V gene is TRBV6-4, the J gene TRBJ2-1, with no clear D. CDR1 is MRHNA, CDR2 SNTAGT, per germline. CDR3 size: 15 residues. V was trimmed by 5 bases and J by 0 bases, leaving 11 bases between them. The CDR3 region has the DNA TGTGCCAGCAGTTCCTCACGGAGCTCCTACAATGAGCAGTTCTTC. Its translation: CASSSSRSSYNEQFF.

This clonotype showed up just a few times. This sequence may be a read error, since a much larger clone differs from it by one base. J is TRBJ2-7 and V is TRBV13; D gene ambiguous. Germline CDR1 PRHDT, CDR2 FYEKMQ (reference sequence). The CDR3 length is 13 residues. V was cut by 2 bases and J by 0 bases, with 5 bases left in between. The CDR3 sequence: CASSLPNSYEQYF. The CDR3 region has the DNA TGTGCCAGCAGCTTACCAAACTCCTACGAGCAGTACTTC.

This clonotype was recorded only once. This may come from a read error, since a much larger clone is one base off. Here the CDR3 DNA reads TGTGCCAGCAGCTTAGTGACGGAGTCGTCCTACAATGAGCAGTTCTTC. It translates to CASSLVTESSYNEQFF. The chain has TRBV7-2 and TRBJ2-1, with D unclear. The length of the CDR3 is 16 residues. V was shortened by 1 base and J by 1 base, with 11 bases between the two germline ends. Per germline, CDR1 SGHTA and CDR2 FQGNSA.

J is TRBJ1-2 and V is TRBV29-1; 8 bases line up with TRBD1. Looked up from germline, CDR1 is SQVTM and CDR2 is ANQGSEA. V shed 6 bases, J shed 8 bases, and the junction held 8 bases outside the gene matches. This CDR3 has 12 residues. CDR3 sequence: CSVVVAGGGYTF. CDR3 DNA sequence: TGCAGCGTGGTAGTGGCAGGGGGCGGCTACACCTTC.

This clonotype showed up just a few times. The chain is built from TRBV15 and TRBJ1-2; 9 nucleotides match TRBD1. CDR3 length equals 17 residues. With 0 bases clipped from V and 6 bases from J, the junction kept 11 bases outside the gene matches. In germline, CDR1 is LNHNV, CDR2 YYDKDF (reference sequence). CDR3 protein: CATSRDLIRDRVDGYTF. In DNA, the CDR3 is TGTGCCACCAGCAGAGACCTTATCCGGGACAGGGTGGATGGCTACACCTTC.

The chain has TRBV28 and TRBJ2-7, with 9 bases identical to TRBD1. Trimming at V came to 1 base and at J to 3 bases, leaving 7 bases not matched to a gene. CDR3 length: 16 amino acids. CDR1 is MDHEN, CDR2 SYDVKM, per germline. Here the CDR3 reads CASSLFSTGGGYEQYF. The CDR3 region has the DNA TGTGCCAGCAGTTTATTCTCTACAGGGGGCGGCTACGAGCAGTACTTC.

The rearrangement joins TRBV19 to TRBJ2-7; TRBD2 matches at 15 bases. The CDR3 has 17 residues. The V gene's germline CDR1 is LNHDA and CDR2 SQIVND (reference sequence). The junction had 5 bases not matched to a gene; V was cut back by 3 bases and J by 2 bases. The CDR3 region has the DNA TGTGCCAGTAGTATTCGGACTAGCGGGAGGGCGACCTACGAGCAGTACTTC. It encodes CASSIRTSGRATYEQYF.

As to this clonotype: Given a much more abundant clone one base away, this may be a read error. This chain connects TRBV29-1 to TRBJ1-6; D might be TRBD1 (6 bases). The CDR3 is made up of 13 amino acids. The V gene lost 6 bases and the J gene lost 7 bases, with 13 bases spanning the gap. Germline CDR1 is SQVTM and CDR2 is ANQGSEA. In DNA form, the CDR3 reads TGCAGCGTCCGAGACAGGTACAATTCACCCCTCCACTTT. This sequence encodes CSVRDRYNSPLHF.

This clonotype was seen a handful of times. The chain joins TRBV15 to TRBJ2-1; D gene uncertain. Per germline, CDR1 LNHNV and CDR2 YYDKDF (reference sequence). CDR3 length: 17 amino acids. Trimming cost V 0 bases and J 0 bases, with 12 bases left between them. The CDR3 DNA reads TGTGCCACCAGCAGAGATCGAGGATCGAGCTCCTACAATGAGCAGTTCTTC. Amino acids: CATSRDRGSSSYNEQFF.

This clonotype was recorded many times. The chain has TRBV4-2 and TRBJ2-3; D may be TRBD2 (5 bases). The CDR3 totals 15 residues. CDR1 is LGHNA, CDR2 YNFKEQ, per germline. The germline V and J ends were trimmed by 4 bases and 2 bases, with 13 bases remaining between them. The DNA of the CDR3 is TGTGCCAGCAGCCGTGGAGGCGAGAACACAGATACGCAGTATTTT. Translation: CASSRGGENTDTQYF.

A few counts support this clonotype. The rearrangement links TRBV5-1 to TRBJ2-3; 12 positions agree with TRBD2. J lost 3 bases, V lost 6 bases, and 5 bases had no gene match. The CDR3 runs to 15 residues. The germline V gene has CDR1 SGHRS and CDR2 YFSETQ. CDR3 residues: CASNPTSGGTDTQYF. CDR3 nucleotide sequence: TGCGCCAGCAACCCGACTAGCGGGGGAACAGATACGCAGTATTTT.